The present T cell receptor (beta chain) was sequenced within a study of blood T cell repertoires in COVID-19. As processed by the authors: Amplification of reference gene primers provided the estimated nucleated cell counts. Only in-frame clones appear in the TCRdb table, and some are missing; sequencing was by immunoSEQ multiplex PCR. That table gives V, J and clone size, and the DNA gave D and trimming. The table lists 70,000 to 80,000 clones, 75% to 90% of them singletons, with roughly 32% in the top ten. This clone turned up a few times. The CDR3 sequence is 14 residues long. The germline V gene has CDR1 GTSNPN and CDR2 SVGIG (reference sequence). Trimming took off 4 bases at V and 7 bases at J, with 19 bases between the two ends.

Sequencing was performed on peripheral blood. The chain couples TRBV30 to TRBJ1-2; D call uncertain. The receptor comes from a woman aged 80 or over with active or convalescent COVID-19. CDR3 coding DNA: TGTGCCTGGACCCGACTCCTCGGGGTGAGTGGCTACACCTTC. Its translation is CAWTRLLGVSGYTF.